This T cell receptor beta chain was captured in a study of blood T cell repertoires in COVID-19. About the research overall: Samples came from the United States, Italy and Spain, spanning acute and convalescent COVID-19. Sources were T cells, B-cell-depleted T cells, or PBMCs; the material itself was cDNA or gDNA.

Original methodology: Amplification from reference gene primers served as the basis for estimated nucleated cell counts. Measured with immunoSEQ multiplex PCR; TCRdb has only the in-frame clones, and not every one. The DNA was the basis for D and trimming; V, J and clone size are from that table. The sample lists 390,000 or so clones; 90% were seen once. The CDR3 contains 17 residues. Unmatched junction bases numbered 13, after V lost 6 bases and J lost 3 bases. Germline V CDR1 and CDR2: SGHVS, FQNEAQ. The gene calls are TRBV7-8 and TRBJ2-1, with 8 bases identical to TRBD2. Sequencing used peripheral blood. The receptor's source is a man younger than 30 with active or convalescent COVID-19. CDR3 DNA sequence: TGTGCCAGCAGTAGTGACTTCCGACTAGCGCGCTACAATGAGCAGTTCTTC. Translating it yields CASSSDFRLARYNEQFF.